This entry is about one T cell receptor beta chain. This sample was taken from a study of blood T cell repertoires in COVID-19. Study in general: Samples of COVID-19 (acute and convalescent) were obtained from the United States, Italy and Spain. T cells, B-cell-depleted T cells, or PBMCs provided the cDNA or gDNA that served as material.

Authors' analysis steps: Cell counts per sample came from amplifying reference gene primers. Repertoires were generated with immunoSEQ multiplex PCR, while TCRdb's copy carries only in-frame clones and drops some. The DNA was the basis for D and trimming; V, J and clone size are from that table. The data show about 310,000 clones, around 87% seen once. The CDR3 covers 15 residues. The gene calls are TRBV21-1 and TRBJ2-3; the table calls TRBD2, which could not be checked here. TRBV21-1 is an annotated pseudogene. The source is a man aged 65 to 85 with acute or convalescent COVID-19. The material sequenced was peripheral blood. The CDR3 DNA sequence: TGTGCCAGCAGCAAAGGCCGGGAGGACACAGATACGCAGTATTTT. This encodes CASSKGREDTDTQYF.